This T cell receptor (beta chain) was retrieved from a study of T cells after yellow fever vaccination. In making TCR cDNA, 5'RACE template switching added a universal primer site and UMIs to it. MiXCR, applied by TCRdb to the 5' RACE reads, yields one record per CDR3 protein. The sample consists of about 510,000 distinct CDR3 sequences, around a fifth of them appearing once. This clonotype was seen a handful of times. The junction does not match germline at one end; this may be a read error. The CDR3 extends over 13 amino acids. Germline CDR1 and CDR2: SSHAT and FNYEAQ (reference sequence). J is TRBJ2-2 and V is TRBV7-7; D not resolved. The sequenced sample was PBMCs, obtained more than 20 days after the first yellow fever vaccination. The TCR sequence derives from a young man who received the YFV17D yellow fever vaccine. The DNA of the CDR3 is TGTGCTAGCAGCTTAGAAGGTTTTGGGGAGCTGTTTTTT. This gives the protein CASSLEGFGELFF.